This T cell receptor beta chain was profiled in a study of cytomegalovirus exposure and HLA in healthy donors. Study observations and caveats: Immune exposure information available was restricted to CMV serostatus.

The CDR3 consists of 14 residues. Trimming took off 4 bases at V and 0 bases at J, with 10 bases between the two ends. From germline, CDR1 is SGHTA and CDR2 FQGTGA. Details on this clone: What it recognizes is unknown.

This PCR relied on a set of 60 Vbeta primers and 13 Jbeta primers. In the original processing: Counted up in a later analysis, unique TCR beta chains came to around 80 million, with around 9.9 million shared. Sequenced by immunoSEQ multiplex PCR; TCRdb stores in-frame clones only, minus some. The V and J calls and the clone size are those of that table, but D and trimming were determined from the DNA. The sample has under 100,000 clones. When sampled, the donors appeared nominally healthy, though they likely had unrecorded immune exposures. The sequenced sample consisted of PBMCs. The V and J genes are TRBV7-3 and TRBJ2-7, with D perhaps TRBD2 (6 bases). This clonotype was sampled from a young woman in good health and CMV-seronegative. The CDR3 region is CASSSTGGSYEQYF. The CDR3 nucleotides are TGTGCCAGCAGCTCAACCGGGGGCTCCTACGAGCAGTACTTC. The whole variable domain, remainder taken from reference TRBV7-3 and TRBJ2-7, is GAGVSQTPSNKVTEKGKYVELRCDPISGHTALYWYRQSLGQGPEFLIYFQGTGAADDSGLPNDRFFAVRPEGSVSTLKIQRTERGDSAVYLCASSSTGGSYEQYFGPGTRLTVT.